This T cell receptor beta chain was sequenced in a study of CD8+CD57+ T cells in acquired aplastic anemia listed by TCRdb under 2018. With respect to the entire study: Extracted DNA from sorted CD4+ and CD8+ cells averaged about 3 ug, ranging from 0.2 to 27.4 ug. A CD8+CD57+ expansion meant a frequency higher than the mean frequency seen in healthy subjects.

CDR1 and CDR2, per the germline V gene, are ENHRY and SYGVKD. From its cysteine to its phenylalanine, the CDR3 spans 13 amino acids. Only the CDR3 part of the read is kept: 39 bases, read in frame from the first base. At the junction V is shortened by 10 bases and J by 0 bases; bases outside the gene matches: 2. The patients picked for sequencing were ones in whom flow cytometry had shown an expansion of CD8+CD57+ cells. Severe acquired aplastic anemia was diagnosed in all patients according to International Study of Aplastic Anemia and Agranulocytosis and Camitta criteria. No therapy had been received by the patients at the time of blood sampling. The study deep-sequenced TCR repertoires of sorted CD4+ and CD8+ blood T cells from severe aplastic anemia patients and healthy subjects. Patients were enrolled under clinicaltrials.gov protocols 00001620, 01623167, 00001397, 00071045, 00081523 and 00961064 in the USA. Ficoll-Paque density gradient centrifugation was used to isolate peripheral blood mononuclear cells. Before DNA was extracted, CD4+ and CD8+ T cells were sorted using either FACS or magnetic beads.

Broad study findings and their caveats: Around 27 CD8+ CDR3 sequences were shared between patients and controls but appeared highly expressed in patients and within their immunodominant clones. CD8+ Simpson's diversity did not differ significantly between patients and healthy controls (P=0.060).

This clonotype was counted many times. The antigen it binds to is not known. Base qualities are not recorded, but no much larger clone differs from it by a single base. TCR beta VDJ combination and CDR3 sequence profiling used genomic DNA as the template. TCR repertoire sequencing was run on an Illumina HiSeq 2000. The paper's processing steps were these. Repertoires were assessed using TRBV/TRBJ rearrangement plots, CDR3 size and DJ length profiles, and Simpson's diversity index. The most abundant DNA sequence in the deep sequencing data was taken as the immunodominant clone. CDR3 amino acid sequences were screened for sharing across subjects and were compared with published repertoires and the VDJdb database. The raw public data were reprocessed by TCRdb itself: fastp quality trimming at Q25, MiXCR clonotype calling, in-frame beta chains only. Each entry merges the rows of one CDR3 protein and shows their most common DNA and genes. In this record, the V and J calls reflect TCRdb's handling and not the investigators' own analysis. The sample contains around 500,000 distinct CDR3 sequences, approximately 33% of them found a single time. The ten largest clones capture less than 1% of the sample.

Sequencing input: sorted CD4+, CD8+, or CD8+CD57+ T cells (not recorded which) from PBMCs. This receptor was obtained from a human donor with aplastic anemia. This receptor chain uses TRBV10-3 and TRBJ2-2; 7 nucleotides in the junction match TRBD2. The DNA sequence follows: TGTGCCACCAGCGGGACGAACACCGGGGAGCTGTTTTTT. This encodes CATSGTNTGELFF.